The 6 T cell receptor beta chains given below trace back to one sample, sequenced in a study of cytomegalovirus exposure and HLA in healthy donors. With 60 Vbeta and 13 Jbeta primers, the PCR was carried out. Profiling relied on immunoSEQ multiplex PCR, and the TCRdb table lists in-frame clones only, not all of them. This repertoire shows under 250,000 clones, approximately 79% found once; its top ten account for 4% to 4.5%. Sequencing was carried out using PBMCs. These receptors were obtained from a woman aged 25 to 39 in good health and CMV-seropositive.

This rearrangement joins TRBV5-1 to TRBJ2-1; 8 positions match TRBD1. Per the germline V gene, CDR1 is SGHRS and CDR2 is YFSETQ. Losses at the gene ends were 7 bases for V and 8 bases for J; bases not matched to a gene: 11. The CDR3 loop spans 14 amino acids. CDR3 in amino acids: CASWGTGKGYEQFF. CDR3 coding DNA: TGCGCCAGCTGGGGGACAGGCAAGGGATATGAGCAGTTCTTC.

This clone was detected only once. This chain connects TRBV7-6 to TRBJ2-7; D is undetermined. V was shortened by 4 bases and J by 0 bases, with 4 bases between the two germline ends. Germline-derived CDR1 and CDR2 are SGHVS and FNYEAQ. CDR3 length: 12 residues. The CDR3 is CASSSSSYEQYF. In nucleotides, the CDR3 is TGTGCCAGCAGCTCTAGCTCCTACGAGCAGTACTTC.

This clone was seen more than once but under ten times. The chain couples TRBV20-1 to TRBJ1-1; D is unclear. The CDR3 has 10 amino acids. Germline V gene lookup returns CDR1 DFQATT and CDR2 SNEGSKA (reference sequence). The V gene lost 3 bases and the J gene lost 8 bases, with 7 bases spanning the gap. CDR3 coding DNA: TGCAGTGCTAGTCGGTCAGAAGCTTTCTTT. This codes for CSASRSEAFF.

The rearrangement uses TRBV6-5 and TRBJ1-5; 7 bases are a match to TRBD1. The germline V gene encodes CDR1 MNHEY and CDR2 SVGAGI. With 5 bases clipped from V and 3 bases from J, the junction kept 7 bases outside the gene matches. This CDR3 is built from 15 residues. The CDR3 DNA reads TGTGCCAGCAGTATAAGACAGGGTTACAATCAGCCCCAGCATTTT. Its translation is CASSIRQGYNQPQHF.

V gene TRBV7-9 combines with J gene TRBJ1-1, with 7 bases identical to TRBD1. The CDR3 is made up of 15 amino acids. The germline CDR1 and CDR2 sequences are SEHNR and FQNEAQ (reference sequence). The V segment lost 7 bases and the J segment 1 base; nucleotides outside the gene matches: 9. CDR3 nucleotides: TGTGCCAGCACTTTTGACAGGGTGCCGAACACTGAAGCTTTCTTT. It encodes CASTFDRVPNTEAFF.

A note on this clone: At one boundary the junction diverges from the germline segment, which might be a read error. The rearrangement uses TRBV19 and TRBJ1-1, with TRBD1 as a possible D gene (6 bases). The CDR3 runs 13 residues. Germline V gene data show CDR1 as LNHDA and CDR2 as SQIVND (reference sequence). The CDR3 nucleotides are TGTGCCAGTATTATAGGGGGGGGCACTGAAGCTTTCTTT. It encodes CASIIGGGTEAFF.